What follows are 22 T cell receptor beta chains derived from one specimen sequenced in a study of human T cells and chemical hapten exposure. TCRdb re-analysed the RACE reads in MiXCR, keeping a single row per CDR3 protein. The sample yields about 120,000 distinct CDR3 sequences, roughly 13% seen once. The time point denotes: pre-sensitization, week 0. Treatment described: therapeutic diphenylcyclopropenone sensitization with weekly scalp DPC. This material consisted of whole blood, taken in connection with sensitization to the hapten diphenylcyclopropenone (DPC). Receptors were obtained from a woman aged 18-29 years with alopecia areata. Some clones in this sample may be carry-over from other donors' samples.

There are a few counts of this clonotype. V and J are TRBV20-1 and TRBJ2-7; unclear D gene. The V gene's germline CDR1 is DFQATT and CDR2 SNEGSKA (reference sequence). CDR3 length: 13 residues. The V gene lost 6 bases and the J gene lost 1 base, with 13 bases spanning the gap. CDR3 DNA sequence: TGCAGTGCCATAGGGCCCCCGTCCTACGAGCAGTACTTC. Amino acids: CSAIGPPSYEQYF.

This clonotype was recorded at least ten times. This sequence may be a read error, since a much larger clone differs from it by one base. The chain uses TRBV18 and TRBJ1-1; no definite D call. Germline values: CDR1 KGHSH, CDR2 LQKENI. The CDR3 loop spans 12 amino acids. V was clipped by 2 bases and J by 0 bases, with 1 base between them. The CDR3 here is CASSPMNTEAFF. The CDR3, as DNA: TGTGCCAGCTCACCAATGAACACTGAAGCTTTCTTT.

The table lists this clonotype with a few counts. The chain employs TRBV20-1 and TRBJ2-3; D not certain. Germline CDR1 DFQATT, CDR2 SNEGSKA (reference sequence). This CDR3 has 15 amino acids. V was cut by 0 bases and J by 7 bases, with 17 bases left in between. This chain's CDR3 is CSAREGRLGGNTQYF. The CDR3 DNA is TGCAGTGCTAGAGAGGGCAGGCTCGGTGGTAATACGCAGTATTTT.

Many counts were recorded for this clonotype. V and J are TRBV5-1 and TRBJ2-7, with 7 bases matching TRBD1. CDR1 and CDR2 from the germline V gene are SGHRS and YFSETQ. Trimming removed 4 bases from V and 4 bases from J; junction bases left unmatched: 5. CDR3 length: 13 amino acids. DNA for the CDR3: TGCGCCAGCAGCCTCGGACAGGTATACGAGCAGTACTTC. It translates to CASSLGQVYEQYF.

In its sample, this clonotype was seen a few times. The V gene is TRBV6-2 or TRBV6-3, the J gene TRBJ1-1; no clear D gene. Germline values: CDR1 MNHEY, CDR2 SVGEGT. This CDR3 contains 11 residues. V lost 1 base and J lost 8, with 5 bases in between. In DNA form, the CDR3 reads TGTGCCAGCAGTTACTTGGGGGAAGCTTTCTTT. Amino acid sequence: CASSYLGEAFF.

This clonotype was recorded many times. The chain combines TRBV7-9 with TRBJ1-1; 10 positions agree with TRBD1. This CDR3 is built from 14 residues. Looked up from germline, CDR1 is SEHNR and CDR2 is FQNEAQ (reference sequence). The V segment lost 6 bases and the J segment 10 bases; nucleotides outside the gene matches: 11. CDR3 sequence (DNA): TGTGCCAGCAGTTCCGGGACAGGGGAACGGAGAGCTTTCTTT. Translation gives CASSSGTGERRAFF.

This chain connects TRBV28 to TRBJ1-2, with D perhaps matching TRBD1 (5 bases). V shed 11 bases and J shed 5 bases, with 21 bases lying between them. Germline values: CDR1 MDHEN, CDR2 SYDVKM. The CDR3 spans 14 residues. Here the CDR3 DNA reads TGTGCCTCCTTTGGGACCGGCGAGAATTATGGCTACACCTTC. Its translation: CASFGTGENYGYTF.

The table lists this clonotype with many counts. The chain employs TRBV6-6 and TRBJ1-6, with D hard to call. Per germline, CDR1 MNHNY and CDR2 SVGAGI (reference sequence). Trimming removed 2 bases at V and 5 bases at J, with 10 bases between. This CDR3 has 15 amino acids. The CDR3 DNA is TGTGCCAGCAGTTACCTGGGGAGGGATAATTCACCCCTCCACTTT. Translation: CASSYLGRDNSPLHF.

This clonotype has only a few counts. This chain joins TRBV12-3 or TRBV12-4 and TRBJ1-6, with D possibly matching TRBD1 (5 bases). The CDR3 length is 17 residues. The V and J ends lost 0 bases and 7 bases respectively, with 16 bases between them. The CDR3 spells CASSLAAGLGGNSPLHF. CDR3 DNA sequence: TGTGCCAGCAGTTTAGCTGCGGGACTCGGCGGGAATTCACCCCTCCACTTT.

This clonotype has ten or more counts. The chain carries TRBV4-2 and TRBJ2-4, with D unclear. The length of the CDR3 is 14 residues. Germline CDR1 reads LGHNA; CDR2 reads YNFKEQ. V dropped 3 bases and J dropped 8 bases, with 14 bases sitting between them. This CDR3 reads CASSHLGITDIQYF. The CDR3, as DNA: TGTGCCAGCAGCCACTTGGGCATCACGGACATTCAGTACTTC.

This clonotype was observed a handful of times. The CDR3 is CSASLASGGAFVYEQYF. The CDR3 DNA reads TGCAGTGCTAGTCTGGCTAGCGGGGGGGCCTTCGTCTACGAGCAGTACTTC. The chain links TRBV20-1 to TRBJ2-7, with 12 bases fitting TRBD2. Unmatched junction bases numbered 12, after V lost 3 bases and J lost 3 bases. This CDR3 region has 17 residues. CDR1 is DFQATT and CDR2 is SNEGSKA in the germline V gene (reference sequence).

This rearrangement joins TRBV18 to TRBJ2-3, with D maybe TRBD2 (6 bases). Trimming stripped 3 bases from V and 1 base from J, with 8 bases between. This CDR3 has 14 amino acids. Germline values: CDR1 KGHSH, CDR2 LQKENI. CDR3 DNA: TGTGCCAGCTCACCGGGGGGAGGCACAGATACGCAGTATTTT. It is translated as CASSPGGGTDTQYF.

This clonotype was counted between two and nine times. The chain has TRBV7-6 and TRBJ2-5; 10 positions agree with TRBD1. The CDR3 runs to 16 residues. Germline CDR1 SGHVS, CDR2 FNYEAQ. With V trimmed by 5 bases and J by 4 bases, 10 bases remained unmatched. CDR3 amino acids: CASSRRTGGGLETQYF. The CDR3 DNA sequence: TGTGCCAGCAGCCGAAGGACAGGGGGAGGGTTAGAGACCCAGTACTTC.

The rearrangement links TRBV12-3 or TRBV12-4 to TRBJ1-3, with D possibly matching TRBD1 (6 bases). The CDR3 totals 16 residues. V shed 3 bases and J shed 0 bases, with 12 bases lying between them. This CDR3 is CASSLWDTSSGNTIYF. CDR3 DNA: TGTGCCAGCAGTTTGTGGGACACGAGCTCTGGAAACACCATATATTTT.

This clonotype occurred a few times. V usage is TRBV19 and J usage is TRBJ2-7; perhaps D is TRBD1 or TRBD2 (5 bases each). Trimming left V 6 bases short and J 2 bases short, with 11 bases between. The CDR3 loop spans 13 amino acids. Germline CDR1 reads LNHDA; CDR2 reads SQIVND (reference sequence). The CDR3 DNA reads TGTGCCAGTAGGCCGGGACCCCCCTACGAGCAGTACTTC. Translating it yields CASRPGPPYEQYF. Together with reference TRBV19 and TRBJ2-7, the CDR3 gives the full variable domain: DGGITQSPKYLFRKEGQNVTLSCEQNLNHDAMYWYRQDPGQGLRLIYYSQIVNDFQKGDIAEGYSVSREKKESFPLTVTSAQKNPTAFYLCASRPGPPYEQYFGPGTRLTVT.

The J gene is TRBJ2-1, the V gene TRBV20-1, with D perhaps TRBD2 (6 bases). Looked up from germline, CDR1 is DFQATT and CDR2 is SNEGSKA (reference sequence). The V gene lost 4 bases and the J gene lost 0 bases, with 13 bases spanning the gap. This CDR3 region has 15 residues. CDR3 residues: CSAMGGWSSYNEQFF. CDR3 bases: TGCAGTGCTATGGGAGGTTGGAGCTCCTACAATGAGCAGTTCTTC.

This clonotype was observed a handful of times. This chain links TRBV3-1 with TRBJ2-1; D gene ambiguous. Germline CDR1 and CDR2: LGHDT and YNNKEL (reference sequence). The CDR3 runs to 15 residues. V shed 5 bases and J shed 4 bases, with 15 bases lying between them. The CDR3 nucleotides read TGTGCCAGCAGCTCAACTCGAGAACCTTACAATGAGCAGTTCTTC. As protein: CASSSTREPYNEQFF.

This clonotype was counted ten times or more. This chain joins TRBV4-3 and TRBJ2-5, with 10 bases fitting TRBD2. The CDR3 extends over 16 amino acids. The junction had 9 bases not matched to a gene; V was cut back by 3 bases and J by 5 bases. The V gene's germline CDR1 is LGHNA and CDR2 YSLEER. CDR3 bases: TGCGCCAGCAGCCAGGGGCTAGCGGGGGATGTGGAGACCCAGTACTTC. Translating it yields CASSQGLAGDVETQYF.

J is TRBJ2-1 and V is TRBV20-1, with TRBD2 matching 10 bases. The CDR3 runs 15 residues. V lost 3 bases and J lost 8; bases outside the gene matches: 10. Germline-derived CDR1 and CDR2 are DFQATT and SNEGSKA (reference sequence). CDR3: CSASLGTSVFYEQFF. CDR3 bases: TGCAGTGCTAGTCTAGGGACTAGCGTGTTCTATGAGCAGTTCTTC.

J is TRBJ2-5 and V is TRBV6-2 or TRBV6-3, with D perhaps TRBD2 (6 bases). Germline V gene sequence: CDR1 MNHEY, CDR2 SVGEGT. The CDR3 runs to 14 residues. With 0 bases removed from V and 4 bases from J, the gap between germline ends came to 9 bases. The CDR3 here is CASSYSGGGETQYF. The CDR3 bases are TGTGCCAGCAGTTACTCGGGGGGTGGAGAGACCCAGTACTTC.

This rearrangement joins TRBV29-1 to TRBJ2-7; TRBD2 is a possible D gene (6 bases). The CDR3 sequence is 12 residues long. CDR1 and CDR2 from the germline V gene are SQVTM and ANQGSEA. CDR3 sequence reads: CSCGGSSYEQYF. The CDR3 DNA follows: TGCAGTTGTGGAGGGAGCTCCTACGAGCAGTACTTC.

This clonotype has only a few counts. The chain couples TRBV18 to TRBJ1-2; TRBD1 matches at 10 bases. The CDR3 has 16 residues. With 8 bases clipped from V and 5 bases from J, the junction kept 14 bases outside the gene matches. Germline values: CDR1 KGHSH, CDR2 LQKENI. CDR3 nucleotide sequence: TGTGCCAGCGCTGGGACAGGGGCCACCCTTCCTTATGGCTACACCTTC. This gives the protein CASAGTGATLPYGYTF. Full variable domain (outside the CDR3, taken from reference TRBV18 and TRBJ1-2): NAGVMQNPRHLVRRRGQEARLRCSPMKGHSHVYWYRQLPEEGLKFMVYLQKENIIDESGMPKERFSAEFPKEGPSILRIQQVVRGDSAAYFCASAGTGATLPYGYTFGSGTRLTVV.